These T cell receptor beta chains were read from a single sample in a study of shared clonotypes between healthy human individuals. This table comes from immunoSEQ multiplex PCR, and its TCRdb copy is limited to in-frame clones, with some not included. This sample yields about 2.1 million clones, of which about 94% are seen a single time; under 2% belongs to the top ten. Sequenced sample: naive CD8+ T cells from PBMCs. The receptors originated from a man in his late teens or twenties in good health. Some clones in this sample may be carry-over from other donors' samples. Each CDR3 is given with its conserved first and last residue. The order of the fields is clone size, CDR3 length, D gene, J gene, V gene, CDR3 protein, CDR3 DNA. A D gene is named only where the DNA matches it firmly. Expanded clones are given a class, and other clones once, few, many or no size at all.

.	13	.	TRBJ2-1	TRBV5-1	CASSLGGYNEQFF	TGCGCCAGCAGTTTGGGAGGATACAATGAGCAGTTCTTC
once	14	.	TRBJ1-2	TRBV11-2	CASSLGTGTYGYTF	TGTGCCAGCAGCTTAGGTACAGGGACCTATGGCTACACCTTC
.	14	.	TRBJ2-7	TRBV7-6	CASSSFGGQNEQYF	TGTGCCAGCAGCTCGTTCGGGGGGCAAAACGAGCAGTACTTC
.	15	TRBD2	TRBJ2-1	TRBV7-6	CASSTGLADYNEQFF	TGTGCCAGCAGCACGGGACTAGCGGACTACAATGAGCAGTTCTTC
.	16	.	TRBJ1-4	TRBV7-9	CASSLGNRVVGEKLFF	TGTGCCAGCAGCTTAGGGAACAGGGTAGTAGGTGAAAAACTGTTTTTT
few	13	.	TRBJ1-1	TRBV2	CASRSARDTEAFF	TGTGCCAGCAGGTCCGCAAGGGACACTGAAGCTTTCTTT
.	14	TRBD2	TRBJ2-7	TRBV5-1	CASSGTSGSYEQYF	TGCGCCAGCAGCGGGACTAGCGGCTCCTACGAGCAGTACTTC
.	17	.	TRBJ1-5	TRBV19	CASSIEQTVRSNQPQHF	TGTGCCAGTAGTATAGAACAGACCGTGAGGAGCAATCAGCCCCAGCATTTT
.	15	.	TRBJ2-2	TRBV7-9	CASSFRLPPAGELFF	TGTGCCAGCAGCTTTCGGCTCCCACCCGCCGGGGAGCTGTTTTTT
.	16	.	TRBJ2-2	TRBV5-1	CASSLPTEGGTGELFF	TGCGCCAGCAGCTTGCCGACGGAAGGTGGCACCGGGGAGCTGTTTTTT
.	15	.	TRBJ2-1	TRBV19	CASSIQGSSYNEQFF	TGTGCCAGTAGTATTCAGGGTAGCTCCTACAATGAGCAGTTCTTC
few	11	.	TRBJ1-3	TRBV29-1	CSITTVGTIYF	TGCAGCATAACCACGGTTGGCACCATATATTTT
.	15	.	TRBJ1-2	TRBV19	CASSPPWDLPYGYTF	TGTGCCAGTAGTCCCCCGTGGGACCTTCCGTATGGCTACACCTTC
.	15	TRBD1	TRBJ1-2	TRBV9	CASSAWDRVYYGYTF	TGTGCCAGCAGCGCCTGGGACAGGGTGTACTATGGCTACACCTTC
.	16	.	TRBJ2-2	TRBV7-9	CASSLREAGRTGELFF	TGTGCCAGCAGCTTGAGAGAGGCGGGGCGGACCGGGGAGCTGTTTTTT
.	15	.	TRBJ2-1	TRBV28	CASRPPRAIYNEQFF	TGTGCCAGCAGACCCCCACGCGCGATTTACAATGAGCAGTTCTTC
few	10	.	TRBJ1-1	TRBV6-1	CASRAGEAFF	TGTGCCAGCAGGGCTGGAGAAGCTTTCTTT
.	16	.	TRBJ2-1	TRBV11-2	CASSLGGRGSYNEQFF	TGTGCCAGCAGCTTAGGCGGTAGGGGATCCTACAATGAGCAGTTCTTC
.	15	.	TRBJ2-3	TRBV27	CASSLRLVPRDTQYF	TGTGCCAGCAGCCTCCGACTAGTACCTAGAGATACGCAGTATTTT
.	16	TRBD2	TRBJ2-1	TRBV4-1	CASSQLGGGAYNEQFF	TGCGCCAGCAGCCAATTAGGCGGGGGGGCCTACAATGAGCAGTTCTTC
once	13	.	TRBJ2-7	TRBV6-1	CASSVSGTYEQYF	TGTGCCAGCAGTGTGTCAGGGACCTACGAGCAGTACTTC
.	11	.	TRBJ2-7	TRBV10-3	CASAASYEQYF	TGTGCGTCGGCGGCCTCCTACGAGCAGTACTTC
.	17	.	TRBJ2-1	TRBV7-2	CASSLSLVTHSYNEQFF	TGTGCCAGCAGCTTAAGTTTAGTAACCCATTCCTACAATGAGCAGTTCTTC
once	13	.	TRBJ1-1	TRBV14	CASSQEPGTEAFF	TGTGCCAGCAGCCAAGAGCCGGGCACTGAAGCTTTCTTT
.	12	.	TRBJ1-5	TRBV29-1	CSVSGEDQPQHF	TGCAGCGTTTCTGGGGAAGATCAGCCCCAGCATTTT